This T cell receptor beta chain was found in a study of CD8 T cells in ankylosing spondylitis. The study, taken as a whole, reports: Significant enrichment of disease-linked clones was reportedly seen in matched ankylosing spondylitis synovial fluid. A TCR beta motif of about 8 highly homologous variants seemed to mark ankylosing spondylitis blood. Existing reports had already noted some motif variants in reactive arthritis synovial fluid and blood.

In making TCR beta libraries, quantitative 5'-RACE with molecular barcodes was used. TCRdb called the 5' RACE reads again in MiXCR, with one record for every CDR3 protein. The sample has some 400,000 distinct CDR3 sequences; more than 20% are singletons. CDR1 and CDR2 from the germline V gene are SGHRS and YFSETQ. After removal of 1 base from V and 7 bases from J, the junction contained 9 bases not matched to a gene. The CDR3 totals 16 residues. This clonotype was seen more than once but under ten times. Its matching antigen is unknown. The sample comprised blood, either unsorted or a sorted T cell fraction (not recorded which). The origin of this receptor is a male donor with ankylosing spondylitis. The chain couples TRBV5-1 to TRBJ2-5; 11 nucleotides agree with TRBD2. CDR3 in DNA: TGCGCCAGCAGCTTGCTGACTAGCGGGGAGCTGGGGACCCAGTACTTC. Translation gives CASSLLTSGELGTQYF.